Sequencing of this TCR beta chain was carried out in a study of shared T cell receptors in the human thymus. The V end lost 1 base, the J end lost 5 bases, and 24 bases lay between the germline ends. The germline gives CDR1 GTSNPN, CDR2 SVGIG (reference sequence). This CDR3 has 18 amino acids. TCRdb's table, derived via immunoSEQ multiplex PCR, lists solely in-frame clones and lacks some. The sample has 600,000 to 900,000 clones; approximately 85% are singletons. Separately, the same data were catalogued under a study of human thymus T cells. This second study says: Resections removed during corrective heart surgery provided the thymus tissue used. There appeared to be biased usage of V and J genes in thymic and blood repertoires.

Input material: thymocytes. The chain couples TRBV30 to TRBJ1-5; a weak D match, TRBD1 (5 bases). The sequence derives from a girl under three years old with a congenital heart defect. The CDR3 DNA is TGTGCCTGGAGTGCTAATACCGGGACTCATTCAGCCCATCAGCCCCAGCATTTT. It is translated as CAWSANTGTHSAHQPQHF.